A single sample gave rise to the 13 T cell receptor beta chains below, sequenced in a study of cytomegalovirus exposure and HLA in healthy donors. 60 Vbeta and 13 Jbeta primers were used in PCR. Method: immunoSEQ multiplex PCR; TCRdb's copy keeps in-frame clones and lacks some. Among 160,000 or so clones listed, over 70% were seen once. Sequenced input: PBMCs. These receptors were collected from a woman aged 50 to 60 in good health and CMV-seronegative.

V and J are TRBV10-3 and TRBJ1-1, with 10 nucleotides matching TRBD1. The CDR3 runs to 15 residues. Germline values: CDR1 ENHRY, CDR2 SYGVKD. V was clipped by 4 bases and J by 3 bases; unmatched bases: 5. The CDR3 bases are TGTGCCATCAGTGGGACAGGGGGGGGTTACACTGAAGCTTTCTTT. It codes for CAISGTGGGYTEAFF.

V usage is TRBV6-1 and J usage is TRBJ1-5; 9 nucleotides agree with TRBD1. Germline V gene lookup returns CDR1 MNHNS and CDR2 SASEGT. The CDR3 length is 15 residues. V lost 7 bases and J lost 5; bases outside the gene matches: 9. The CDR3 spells CASTRDRAVDQPQHF. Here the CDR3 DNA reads TGTGCCAGCACCAGGGACAGGGCAGTGGATCAGCCCCAGCATTTT.

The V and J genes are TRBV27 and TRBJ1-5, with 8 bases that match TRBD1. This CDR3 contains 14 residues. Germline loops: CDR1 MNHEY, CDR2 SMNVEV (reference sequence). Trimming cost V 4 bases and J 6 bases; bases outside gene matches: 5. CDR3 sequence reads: CASSSRTGFQPQHF. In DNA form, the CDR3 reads TGTGCCAGCAGTTCACGGACAGGGTTTCAGCCCCAGCATTTT.

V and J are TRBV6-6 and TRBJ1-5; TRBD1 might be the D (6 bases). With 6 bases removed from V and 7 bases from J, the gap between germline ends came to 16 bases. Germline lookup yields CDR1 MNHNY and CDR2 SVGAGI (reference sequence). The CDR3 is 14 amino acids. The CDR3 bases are TGTGCCAGCAGACCGACAGGAAATGTCCAGCCCCAGCATTTT. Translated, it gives CASRPTGNVQPQHF.

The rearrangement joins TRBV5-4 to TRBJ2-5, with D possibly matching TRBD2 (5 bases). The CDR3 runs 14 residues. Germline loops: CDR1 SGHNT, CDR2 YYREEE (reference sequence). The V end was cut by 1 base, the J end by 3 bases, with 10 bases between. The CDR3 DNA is TGTGCCAGCAGCTTGATGAGGGAGAAAGAGACCCAGTACTTC. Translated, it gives CASSLMREKETQYF.

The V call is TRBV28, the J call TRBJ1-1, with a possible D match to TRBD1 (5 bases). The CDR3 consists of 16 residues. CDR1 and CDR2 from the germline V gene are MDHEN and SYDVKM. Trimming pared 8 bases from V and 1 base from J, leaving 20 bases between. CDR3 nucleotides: TGTGCCAGCCTTAAGTTGGGCAGGGATGGGAACACTGAAGCTTTCTTT. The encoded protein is CASLKLGRDGNTEAFF.

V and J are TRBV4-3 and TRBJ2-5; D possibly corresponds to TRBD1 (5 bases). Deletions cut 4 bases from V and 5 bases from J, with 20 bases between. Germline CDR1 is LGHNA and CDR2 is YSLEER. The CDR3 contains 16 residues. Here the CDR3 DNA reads TGCGCCAGCAGCCCGAGCGTTAGGGGAAGCTTGGAGACCCAGTACTTC. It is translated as CASSPSVRGSLETQYF.

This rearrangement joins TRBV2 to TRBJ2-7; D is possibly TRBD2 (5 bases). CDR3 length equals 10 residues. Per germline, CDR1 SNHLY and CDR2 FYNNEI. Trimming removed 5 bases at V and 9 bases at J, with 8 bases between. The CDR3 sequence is CASSREGQYF. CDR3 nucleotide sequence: TGTGCCAGCAGTAGAGAGGGGCAGTACTTC.

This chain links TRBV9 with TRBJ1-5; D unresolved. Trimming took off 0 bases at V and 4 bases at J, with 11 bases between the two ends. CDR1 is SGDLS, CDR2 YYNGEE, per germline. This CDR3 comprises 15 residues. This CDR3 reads CASSVGGRDNQPQHF. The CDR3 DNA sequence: TGTGCCAGCAGCGTAGGTGGTAGAGATAATCAGCCCCAGCATTTT.

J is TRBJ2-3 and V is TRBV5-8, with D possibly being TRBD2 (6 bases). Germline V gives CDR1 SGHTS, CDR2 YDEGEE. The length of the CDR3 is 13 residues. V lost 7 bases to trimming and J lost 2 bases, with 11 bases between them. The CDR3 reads CASQGTHTDTQYF. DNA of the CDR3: TGTGCCAGCCAAGGGACTCACACAGATACGCAGTATTTT. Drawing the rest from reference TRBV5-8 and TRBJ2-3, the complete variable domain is EAGVTQSPTHLIKTRGQQATLRCSPISGHTSVYWYQQALGLGLQFLLWYDEGEERNRGNFPPRFSGRQFPNYSSELNVNALELEDSALYLCASQGTHTDTQYFGPGTRLTVL.

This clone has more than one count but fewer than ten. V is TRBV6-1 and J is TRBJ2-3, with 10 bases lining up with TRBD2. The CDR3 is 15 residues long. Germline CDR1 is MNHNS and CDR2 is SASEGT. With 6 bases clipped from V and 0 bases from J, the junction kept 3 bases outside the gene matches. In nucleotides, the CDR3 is TGTGCCAGCAGGCAACTAGCGGGGAGCACAGATACGCAGTATTTT. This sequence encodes CASRQLAGSTDTQYF.

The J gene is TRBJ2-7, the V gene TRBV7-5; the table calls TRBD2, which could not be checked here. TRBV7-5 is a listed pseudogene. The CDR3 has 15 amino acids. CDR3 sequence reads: CARSLLRAGGREQYF. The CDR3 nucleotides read TGTGCCAGAAGCTTATTACGGGCGGGGGGGCGCGAGCAGTACTTC.

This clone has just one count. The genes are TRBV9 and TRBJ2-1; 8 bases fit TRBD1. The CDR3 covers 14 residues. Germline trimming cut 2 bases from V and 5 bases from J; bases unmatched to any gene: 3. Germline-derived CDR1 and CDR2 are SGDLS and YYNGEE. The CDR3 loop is CASSVMGQDNEQFF. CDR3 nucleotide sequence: TGTGCCAGCAGCGTCATGGGACAGGACAATGAGCAGTTCTTC.